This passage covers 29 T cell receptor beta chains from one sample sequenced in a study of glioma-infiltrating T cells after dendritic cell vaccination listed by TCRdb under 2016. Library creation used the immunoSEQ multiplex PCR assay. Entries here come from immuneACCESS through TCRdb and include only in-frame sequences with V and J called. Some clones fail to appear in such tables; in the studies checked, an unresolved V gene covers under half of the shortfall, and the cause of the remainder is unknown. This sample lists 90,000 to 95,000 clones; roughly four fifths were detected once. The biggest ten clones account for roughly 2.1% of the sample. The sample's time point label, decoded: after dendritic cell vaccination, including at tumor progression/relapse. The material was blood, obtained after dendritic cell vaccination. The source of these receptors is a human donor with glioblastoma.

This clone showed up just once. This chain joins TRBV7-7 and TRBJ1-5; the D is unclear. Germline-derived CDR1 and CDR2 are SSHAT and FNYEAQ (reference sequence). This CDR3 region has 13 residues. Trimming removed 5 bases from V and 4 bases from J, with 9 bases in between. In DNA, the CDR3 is TGTGCCAGCAGCCAATCCCAAAATCAGCCCCAGCATTTT. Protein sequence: CASSQSQNQPQHF.

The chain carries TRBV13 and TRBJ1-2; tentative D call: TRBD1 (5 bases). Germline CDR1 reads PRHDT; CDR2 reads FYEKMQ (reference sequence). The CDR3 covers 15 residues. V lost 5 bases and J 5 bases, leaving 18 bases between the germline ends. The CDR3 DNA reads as TGTGCCAGCAGCCGCAGGGTTACCGTATCTTATGGCTACACCTTC. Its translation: CASSRRVTVSYGYTF.

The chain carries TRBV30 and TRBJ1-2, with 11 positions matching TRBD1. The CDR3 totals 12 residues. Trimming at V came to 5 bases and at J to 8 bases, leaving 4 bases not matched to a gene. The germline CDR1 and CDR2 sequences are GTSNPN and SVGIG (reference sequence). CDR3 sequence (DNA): TGTGCCTGGGCCGGACAGGGGGCGGGCTACACCTTC. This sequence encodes CAWAGQGAGYTF. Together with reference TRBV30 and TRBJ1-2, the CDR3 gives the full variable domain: SQTIHQWPATLVQPVGSPLSLECTVEGTSNPNLYWYRQAAGRGLQLLFYSVGIGQISSEVPQNLSASRPQDRQFILSSKKLLLSDSGFYLCAWAGQGAGYTFGSGTRLTVV.

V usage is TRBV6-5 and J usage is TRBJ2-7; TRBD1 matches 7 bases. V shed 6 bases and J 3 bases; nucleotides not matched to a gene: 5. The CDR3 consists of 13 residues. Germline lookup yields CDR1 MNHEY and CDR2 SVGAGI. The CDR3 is CASRSTGLYEQYF. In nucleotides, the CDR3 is TGTGCCAGCAGATCGACAGGGCTCTACGAGCAGTACTTC.

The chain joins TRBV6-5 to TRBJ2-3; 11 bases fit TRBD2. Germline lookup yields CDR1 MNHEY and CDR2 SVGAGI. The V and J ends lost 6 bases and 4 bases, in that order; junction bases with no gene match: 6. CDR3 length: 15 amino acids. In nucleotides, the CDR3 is TGTGCCAGCAGACAACTAGCGGGAGCTTCAGATACGCAGTATTTT. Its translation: CASRQLAGASDTQYF.

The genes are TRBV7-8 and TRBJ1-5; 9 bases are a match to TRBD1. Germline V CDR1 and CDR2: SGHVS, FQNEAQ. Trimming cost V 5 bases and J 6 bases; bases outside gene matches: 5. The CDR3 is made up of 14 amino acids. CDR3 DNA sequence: TGTGCCAGCAGCCGACAGGGGGTTCGTCAGCCCCAGCATTTT. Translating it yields CASSRQGVRQPQHF.

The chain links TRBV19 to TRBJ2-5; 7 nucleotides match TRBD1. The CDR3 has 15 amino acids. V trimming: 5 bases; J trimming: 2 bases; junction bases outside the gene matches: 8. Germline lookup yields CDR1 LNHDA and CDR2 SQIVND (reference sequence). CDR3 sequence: CASSPGGTAQETQYF. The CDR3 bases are TGTGCCAGTAGTCCCGGTGGGACAGCACAAGAGACCCAGTACTTC.

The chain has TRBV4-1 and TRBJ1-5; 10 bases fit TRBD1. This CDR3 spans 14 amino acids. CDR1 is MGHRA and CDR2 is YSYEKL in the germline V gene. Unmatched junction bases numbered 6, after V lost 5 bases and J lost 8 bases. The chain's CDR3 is CASSDRGRSEPQHF. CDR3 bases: TGCGCCAGCAGCGACAGGGGGCGATCGGAGCCCCAGCATTTT.

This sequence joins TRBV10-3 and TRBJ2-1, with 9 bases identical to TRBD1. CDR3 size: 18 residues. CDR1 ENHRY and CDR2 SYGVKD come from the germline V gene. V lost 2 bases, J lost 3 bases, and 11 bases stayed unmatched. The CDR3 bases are TGTGCCATCAGTGAGACTTATGGCAGGACAGGGGTCTACAATGAGCAGTTCTTC. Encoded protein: CAISETYGRTGVYNEQFF.

The CDR3 region is CASTHWGGTEAFF. For the CDR3, the DNA is TGTGCCAGCACCCATTGGGGGGGCACTGAAGCTTTCTTT. The chain is built from TRBV6-5 and TRBJ1-1; weak D call: TRBD1 (5 bases). The CDR3 length is 13 residues. V lost 7 bases and J 4 bases, leaving 13 bases between the germline ends. Germline V gene data show CDR1 as MNHEY and CDR2 as SVGAGI.

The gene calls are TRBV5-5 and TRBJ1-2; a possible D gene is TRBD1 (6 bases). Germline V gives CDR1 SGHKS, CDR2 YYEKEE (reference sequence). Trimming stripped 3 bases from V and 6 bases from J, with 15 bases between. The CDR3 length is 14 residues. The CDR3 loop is CASSWQTGPDGYTF. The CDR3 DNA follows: TGTGCCAGCAGCTGGCAAACAGGGCCGGATGGCTACACCTTC.

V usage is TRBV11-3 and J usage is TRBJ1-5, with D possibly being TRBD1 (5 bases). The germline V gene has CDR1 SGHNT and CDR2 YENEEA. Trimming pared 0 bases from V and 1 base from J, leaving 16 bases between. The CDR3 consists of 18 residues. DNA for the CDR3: TGTGCCAGCAGCTTAGATGGGTCGAGTGGGGGGAGCAATCAGCCCCAGCATTTT. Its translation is CASSLDGSSGGSNQPQHF.

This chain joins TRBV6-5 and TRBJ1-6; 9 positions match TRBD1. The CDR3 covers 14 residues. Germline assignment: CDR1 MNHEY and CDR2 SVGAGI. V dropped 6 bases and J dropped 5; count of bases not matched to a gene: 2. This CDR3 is CASSRDRDNSPLHF. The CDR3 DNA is TGTGCCAGCAGCAGGGACAGGGATAATTCACCCCTCCACTTT.

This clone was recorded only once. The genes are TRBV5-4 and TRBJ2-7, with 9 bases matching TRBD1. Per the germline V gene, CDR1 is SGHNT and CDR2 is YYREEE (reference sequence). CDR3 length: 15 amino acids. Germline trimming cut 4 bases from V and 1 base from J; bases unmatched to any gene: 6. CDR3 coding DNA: TGTGCCAGCAGCCGAACAGGGGGCGAGTCCTACGAGCAGTACTTC. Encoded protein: CASSRTGGESYEQYF. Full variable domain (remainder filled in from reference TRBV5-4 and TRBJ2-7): ETGVTQSPTHLIKTRGQQVTLRCSSQSGHNTVSWYQQALGQGPQFIFQYYREEENGRGNFPPRFSGLQFPNYSSELNVNALELDDSALYLCASSRTGGESYEQYFGPGTRLTVT.

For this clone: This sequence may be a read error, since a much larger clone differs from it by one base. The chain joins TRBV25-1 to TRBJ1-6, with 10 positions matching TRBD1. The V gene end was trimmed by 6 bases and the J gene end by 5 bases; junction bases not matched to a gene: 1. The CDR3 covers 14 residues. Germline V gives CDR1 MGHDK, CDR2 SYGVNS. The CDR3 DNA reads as TGTGCCAGCAGGGGGACAGGGGATAATTCACCCCTCCACTTT. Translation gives CASRGTGDNSPLHF.

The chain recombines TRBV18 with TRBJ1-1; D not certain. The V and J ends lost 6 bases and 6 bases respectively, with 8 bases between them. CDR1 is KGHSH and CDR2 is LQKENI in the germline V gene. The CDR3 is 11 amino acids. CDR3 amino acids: CASSDTPEAFF. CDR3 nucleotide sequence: TGTGCCAGCTCTGACACTCCTGAAGCTTTCTTT.

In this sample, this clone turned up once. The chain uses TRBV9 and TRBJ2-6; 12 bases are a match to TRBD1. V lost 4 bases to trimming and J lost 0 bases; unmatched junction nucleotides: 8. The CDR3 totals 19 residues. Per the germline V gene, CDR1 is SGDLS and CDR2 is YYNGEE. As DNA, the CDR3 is TGTGCCAGCAGCCTCCGGGACAGGGGGCTCTTCTCTGGGGCCAACGTCCTGACTTTC. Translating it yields CASSLRDRGLFSGANVLTF. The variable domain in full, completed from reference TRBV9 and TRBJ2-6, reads DSGVTQTPKHLITATGQRVTLRCSPRSGDLSVYWYQQSLDQGLQFLIQYYNGEERAKGNILERFSAQQFPDLHSELNLSSLELGDSALYFCASSLRDRGLFSGANVLTFGAGSRLTVL.

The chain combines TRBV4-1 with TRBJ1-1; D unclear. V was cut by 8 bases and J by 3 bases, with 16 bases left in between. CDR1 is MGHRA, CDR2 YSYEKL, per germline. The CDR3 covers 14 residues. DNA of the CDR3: TGCGCCAGCCGTGGACCCCTGAGGGACACTGAAGCTTTCTTT. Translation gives CASRGPLRDTEAFF.

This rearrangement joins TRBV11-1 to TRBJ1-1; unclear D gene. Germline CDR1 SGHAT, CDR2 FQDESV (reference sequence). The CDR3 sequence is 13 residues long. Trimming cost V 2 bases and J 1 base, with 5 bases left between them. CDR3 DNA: TGTGCCAGCAGCTTATCAGGGAACACTGAAGCTTTCTTT. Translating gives CASSLSGNTEAFF.

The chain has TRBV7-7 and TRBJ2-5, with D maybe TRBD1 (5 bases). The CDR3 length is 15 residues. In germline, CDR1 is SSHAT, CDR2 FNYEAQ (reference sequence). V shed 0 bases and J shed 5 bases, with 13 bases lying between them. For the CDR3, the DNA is TGTGCCAGCAGCTTAGCTACGGGTTCAGGGGAGACCCAGTACTTC. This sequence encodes CASSLATGSGETQYF.

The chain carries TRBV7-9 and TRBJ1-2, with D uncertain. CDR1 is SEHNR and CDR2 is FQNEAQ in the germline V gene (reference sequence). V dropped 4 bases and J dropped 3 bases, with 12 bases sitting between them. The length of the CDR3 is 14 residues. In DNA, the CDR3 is TGTGCCAGCAGCTCGAAACAGTGGGACTATGGCTACACCTTC. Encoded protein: CASSSKQWDYGYTF.

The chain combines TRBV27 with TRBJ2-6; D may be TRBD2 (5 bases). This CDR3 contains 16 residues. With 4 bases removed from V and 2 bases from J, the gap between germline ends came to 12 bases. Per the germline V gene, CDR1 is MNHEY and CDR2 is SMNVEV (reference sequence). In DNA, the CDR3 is TGTGCCAGCAGTTCGAGGGCCTCGGCTGGGGCCAACGTCCTGACTTTC. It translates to CASSSRASAGANVLTF. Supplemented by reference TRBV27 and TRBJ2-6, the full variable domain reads EAQVTQNPRYLITVTGKKLTVTCSQNMNHEYMSWYRQDPGLGLRQIYYSMNVEVTDKGDVPEGYKVSRKEKRNFPLILESPSPNQTSLYFCASSSRASAGANVLTFGAGSRLTVL.

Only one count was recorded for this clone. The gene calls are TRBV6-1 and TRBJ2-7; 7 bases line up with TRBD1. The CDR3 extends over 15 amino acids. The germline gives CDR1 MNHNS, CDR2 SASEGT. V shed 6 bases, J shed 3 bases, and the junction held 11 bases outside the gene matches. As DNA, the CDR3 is TGTGCCAGCAGCTTTAACAGGGGCGCAAGCTACGAGCAGTACGTC. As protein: CASSFNRGASYEQYV.

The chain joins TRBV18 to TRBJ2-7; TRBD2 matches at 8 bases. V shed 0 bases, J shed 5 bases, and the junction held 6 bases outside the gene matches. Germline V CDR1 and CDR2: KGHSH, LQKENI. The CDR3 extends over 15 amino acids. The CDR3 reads CASSPPPGGRDEQYF. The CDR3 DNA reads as TGTGCCAGCTCACCACCGCCGGGGGGGCGGGACGAGCAGTACTTC. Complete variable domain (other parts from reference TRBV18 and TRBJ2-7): NAGVMQNPRHLVRRRGQEARLRCSPMKGHSHVYWYRQLPEEGLKFMVYLQKENIIDESGMPKERFSAEFPKEGPSILRIQQVVRGDSAAYFCASSPPPGGRDEQYFGPGTRLTVT.

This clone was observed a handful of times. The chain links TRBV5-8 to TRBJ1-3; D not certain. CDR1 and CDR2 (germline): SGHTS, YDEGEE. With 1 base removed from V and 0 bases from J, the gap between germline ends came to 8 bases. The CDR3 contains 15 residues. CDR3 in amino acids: CASSLYGSSGNTIYF. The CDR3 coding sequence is TGTGCCAGCAGCTTGTACGGTAGCTCTGGAAACACCATATATTTT.

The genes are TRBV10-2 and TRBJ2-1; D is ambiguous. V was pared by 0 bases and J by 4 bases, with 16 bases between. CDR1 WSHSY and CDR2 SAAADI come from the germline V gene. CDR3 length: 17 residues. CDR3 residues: CASSESTGSLRYNEQFF. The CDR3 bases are TGCGCCAGCAGTGAGTCGACCGGGTCCCTCCGATACAATGAGCAGTTCTTC.

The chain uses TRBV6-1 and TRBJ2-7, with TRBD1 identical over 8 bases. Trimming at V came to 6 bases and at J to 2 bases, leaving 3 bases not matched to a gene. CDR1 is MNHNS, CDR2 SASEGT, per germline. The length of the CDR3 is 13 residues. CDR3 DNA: TGTGCCAGCAGCCCAGGGGGCCCCTACGAGCAGTACGTC. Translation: CASSPGGPYEQYV.

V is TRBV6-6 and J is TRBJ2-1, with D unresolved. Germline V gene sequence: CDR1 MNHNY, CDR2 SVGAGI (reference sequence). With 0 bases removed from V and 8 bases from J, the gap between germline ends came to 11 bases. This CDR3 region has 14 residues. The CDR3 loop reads CASSYSLELDEQFF. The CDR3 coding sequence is TGTGCCAGCAGTTACTCGCTAGAACTCGATGAGCAGTTCTTC.

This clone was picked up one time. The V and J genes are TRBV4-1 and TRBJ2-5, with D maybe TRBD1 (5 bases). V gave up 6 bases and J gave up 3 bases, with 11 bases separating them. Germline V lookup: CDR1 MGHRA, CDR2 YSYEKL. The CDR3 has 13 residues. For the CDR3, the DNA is TGCGCCAGCAGGAAGGGGATTGAAGAGACCCAGTACTTC. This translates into CASRKGIEETQYF.